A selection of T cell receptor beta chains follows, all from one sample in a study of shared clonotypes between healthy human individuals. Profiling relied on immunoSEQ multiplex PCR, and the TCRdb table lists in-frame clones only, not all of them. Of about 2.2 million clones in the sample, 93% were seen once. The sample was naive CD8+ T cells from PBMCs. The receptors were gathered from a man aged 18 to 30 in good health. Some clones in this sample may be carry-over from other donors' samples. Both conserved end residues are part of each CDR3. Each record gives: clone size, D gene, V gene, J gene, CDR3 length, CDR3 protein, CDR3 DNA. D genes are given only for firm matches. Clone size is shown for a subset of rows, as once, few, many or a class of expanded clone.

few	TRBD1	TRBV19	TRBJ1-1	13	CASTAGGRTEAFF	TGTGCCAGTACAGCAGGGGGCAGGACTGAAGCTTTCTTT
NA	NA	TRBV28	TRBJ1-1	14	CASSPPSGGTEAFF	TGTGCCAGCAGCCCCCCGAGTGGGGGCACTGAAGCTTTCTTT
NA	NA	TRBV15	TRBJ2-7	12	CATSAGTYEQYF	TGTGCCACCAGCGCCGGAACCTACGAGCAGTACTTC
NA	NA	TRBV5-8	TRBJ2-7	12	CASSSDLYEQYF	TGTGCCAGCAGCTCAGATTTGTACGAGCAGTACTTC
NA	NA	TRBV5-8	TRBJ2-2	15	CASSSRRRKSGELFF	TGTGCCAGCAGCTCCCGACGCCGGAAGTCCGGGGAGCTGTTTTTT
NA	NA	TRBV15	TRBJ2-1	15	CATRPQTSSYNEQFF	TGTGCCACCCGACCACAGACTAGCTCCTACAATGAGCAGTTCTTC
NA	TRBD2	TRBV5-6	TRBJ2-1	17	CASSLDPSGRAWNEQFF	TGTGCCAGCAGCTTGGATCCTAGCGGGAGGGCCTGGAATGAGCAGTTCTTC
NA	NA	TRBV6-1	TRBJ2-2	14	CASSYSQTTGELFF	TGTGCCAGCTCCTACTCCCAGACCACCGGGGAGCTGTTTTTT
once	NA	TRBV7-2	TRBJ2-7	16	CASSFRSTYISYEQYF	TGTGCCAGCAGTTTTAGGTCCACCTACATCTCCTACGAGCAGTACTTC
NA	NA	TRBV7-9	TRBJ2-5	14	CASSPASGQETQYF	TGTGCCAGCAGCCCAGCCTCGGGCCAAGAGACCCAGTACTTC
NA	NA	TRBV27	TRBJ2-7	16	CASSLSRSSSSYEQYF	TGTGCCAGCAGTTTATCGCGCAGTTCCAGTTCCTACGAGCAGTACTTC
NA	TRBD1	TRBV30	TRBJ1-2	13	CAWSVPGGSGYTF	TGTGCCTGGAGTGTACCAGGGGGCTCTGGCTACACCTTC
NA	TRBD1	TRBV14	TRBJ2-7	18	CASSQDRHRDRGSYEQYF	TGTGCCAGCAGCCAAGATCGGCACCGGGACAGGGGCTCCTACGAGCAGTACTTC
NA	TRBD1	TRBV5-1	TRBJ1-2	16	CASSLAGAGGRYGYTF	TGCGCCAGCAGCTTGGCCGGGGCAGGGGGCCGCTATGGCTACACCTTC
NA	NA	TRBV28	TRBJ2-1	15	CASSPDRAYYNEQFF	TGTGCCAGCAGTCCCGATAGGGCCTACTACAATGAGCAGTTCTTC
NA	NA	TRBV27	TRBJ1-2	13	CASSLGRNYGYTF	TGTGCCAGCAGTCTGGGAAGGAACTATGGCTACACCTTC
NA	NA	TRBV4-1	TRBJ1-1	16	CASTLRGGVVNTEAFF	TGCGCCTCCACGCTTAGGGGTGGGGTAGTGAACACTGAAGCTTTCTTT
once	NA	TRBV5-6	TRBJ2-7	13	CASSLVGSYEQYF	TGTGCCAGCAGCTTGGTGGGCAGCTACGAGCAGTACTTC
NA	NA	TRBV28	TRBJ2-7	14	CASTVTAESYEQYF	TGTGCCAGCACCGTGACGGCCGAATCCTACGAGCAGTACTTC
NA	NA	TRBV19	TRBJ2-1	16	CASSIGRYGTYNEQFF	TGTGCCAGTAGTATTGGAAGATACGGGACATACAATGAGCAGTTCTTC
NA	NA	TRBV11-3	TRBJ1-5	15	CASSLIWGSRQPQHF	TGTGCCAGCAGCTTAATTTGGGGATCAAGGCAGCCCCAGCATTTT
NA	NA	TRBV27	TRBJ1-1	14	CASSLWASPREAFF	TGTGCCAGCAGTTTGTGGGCCTCCCCACGGGAAGCTTTCTTT
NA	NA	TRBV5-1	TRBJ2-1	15	CASSLSAGTSNEQFF	TGCGCCAGCAGCTTATCGGCAGGGACCTCCAATGAGCAGTTCTTC
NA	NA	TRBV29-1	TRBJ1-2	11	CSVGASSGYTF	TGCAGCGTTGGGGCGTCTTCGGGCTACACCTTC
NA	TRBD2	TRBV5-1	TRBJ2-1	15	CASSLLAGAVREQFF	TGCGCCAGCAGCTTGCTAGCGGGAGCGGTGAGGGAGCAGTTCTTC
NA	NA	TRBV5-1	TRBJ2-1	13	CASSRRQLNEQFF	TGCGCCAGCAGCCGGAGACAGTTGAATGAGCAGTTCTTC
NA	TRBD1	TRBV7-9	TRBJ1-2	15	CASSPTGEKVFSYTF	TGTGCCAGCAGCCCGACAGGGGAGAAAGTCTTCTCCTACACCTTC